The rows below give T cell receptor beta chains drawn from one sample of a study of spatial heterogeneity in lung cancer. TCRdb used MiXCR to reprocess the 5' RACE reads, holding one entry per CDR3 protein. This sample has approximately 100,000 distinct CDR3 sequences, with approximately 19% found just once. This sample comprised PBMCs, obtained at follow-up. The receptors were gathered from a male donor with early-stage non-small cell lung cancer. Both conserved end residues are part of each CDR3. Each record gives: D gene, V gene, J gene, clone size, CDR3 DNA, CDR3 protein. The D gene is left open where the match is weak. Clone size, where shown, is once, few, many, or a class for clones that have expanded.

>TRBD2|TRBV6-5|TRBJ2-1|-
TGTGCCAGCGCTCGCTGGGGGGGCTCCTACAATGAGCAGTTCTTC
CASARWGGSYNEQFF
>-|TRBV24-1|TRBJ2-1|few
TGTGCCACCAGTGAGCGATTGGAGCAGTTCTTC
CATSERLEQFF
>-|TRBV4-2|TRBJ1-2|-
TGTGCCAGCAGCCAAGCAACTACTAACTATGGCTACACCTTC
CASSQATTNYGYTF
>TRBD1|TRBV7-8|TRBJ1-2|medium-sized
TGTGCCAGCAGCCCCACGGGACAGTCCTATGGCTACACCTTC
CASSPTGQSYGYTF
>-|TRBV10-1|TRBJ1-4|-
TGCGCCAGCAGTGAGTCGAACAGCAAAAATGAAAAACTGTTTTTT
CASSESNSKNEKLFF
>-|TRBV19|TRBJ1-3|few
TGTGCCAGCATCTCTGACGCAAACCGTCGAAACACCATATATTTT
CASISDANRRNTIYF
>TRBD2|TRBV7-2|TRBJ2-7|-
TGTGCCAGCAGCGCGAGCGGGAGGTTAACCTACGAGCAGTACTTC
CASSASGRLTYEQYF
>-|TRBV19|TRBJ2-6|-
TGTGCCAGTAGAATCGGCCCCTCTGGGGCCAACGTCCTGACTTTC
CASRIGPSGANVLTF
>TRBD1|TRBV7-2|TRBJ1-4|-
TGTGCCAGCAGCAAGACAGGGACTAATGAAAAACTGTTTTTT
CASSKTGTNEKLFF
>TRBD2|TRBV30|TRBJ2-1|-
TGTGCCTGGAGTCTAAGCCCCTGGGAGGGAGGGATCTACAATGAGCAGTTCTTC
CAWSLSPWEGGIYNEQFF
>TRBD1|TRBV7-9|TRBJ2-2|few
TGTGCCAGCAGCCCCAGTACGGGACAGGGAGGCTGGGAGCTGTTTTTT
CASSPSTGQGGWELFF
>TRBD1|TRBV9|TRBJ1-1|few
TGTGCCAGCAGCCCAGGGGGCAGGAACACTGAAGCTTTCTTT
CASSPGGRNTEAFF
>-|TRBV4-1|TRBJ2-7|-
TGCGCCAGCAGCCAGGCCCTTTGGGTCCTCTCCTACGAGCAGTACTTC
CASSQALWVLSYEQYF
>-|TRBV6-5|TRBJ2-3|few
TGTGCCAGCAGGAACCTGGGTGGGGATGATGCAGATACGCAGTATTTT
CASRNLGGDDADTQYF
>-|TRBV29-1|TRBJ1-2|-
TGCAGCGTCAACAGGGACCATAACTATGGCTACACCTTC
CSVNRDHNYGYTF
>-|TRBV15|TRBJ2-7|-
TGTGCCACCAGCAGAGATTCCTACTACGAGCAGTACTTC
CATSRDSYYEQYF
>-|TRBV7-9|TRBJ2-5|-
TGTGCCAGCAGCCCCCGGACAGCTCGCCAAGAGACCCAGTACTTC
CASSPRTARQETQYF
>TRBD2|TRBV20-1|TRBJ2-3|-
TGCAGTGCTAGGGCTAGCGGTTCCACAGATACGCAGTATTTT
CSARASGSTDTQYF
>-|TRBV12-3/TRBV12-4|TRBJ2-7|many
TGTGCCAGCAGTTTATCAGCCCAGAAACGTGACGAGCAGTACTTC
CASSLSAQKRDEQYF
>-|TRBV12-3/TRBV12-4|TRBJ1-3|few
TGTGCCAGCAGTTTAACCGGACAGGGAAACACCATATATTTT
CASSLTGQGNTIYF
>TRBD2|TRBV4-2|TRBJ2-5|-
TGTGCCAGCAGCCCCCGACTAGCGAATAATGAAGAGACCCAGTACTTC
CASSPRLANNEETQYF
>-|TRBV6-6|TRBJ1-2|-
TGTGCCAGCAGTTACACGCAGGGTGGCTATGGCTACACCTTC
CASSYTQGGYGYTF
>-|TRBV6-5|TRBJ1-2|few
TGTGCCAGCAGCTCCCTCGCGACGGGGATCTATGGCTACACCTTC
CASSSLATGIYGYTF
>TRBD2|TRBV7-2|TRBJ2-3|-
TGTGCCGGACGGGACGGGGGGGCCGGGACGCAGTATTTT
CAGRDGGAGTQYF
>TRBD1|TRBV24-1|TRBJ2-1|-
TGTGCCACCAGTGGGGGACAGGGAGTGTCCTACAATGAGCAGTTCTTC
CATSGGQGVSYNEQFF
>TRBD2|TRBV12-3/TRBV12-4|TRBJ2-3|-
TGTGCCAGCAGTTTAGAGCGGACTAGCGGGAACTCAGATTCGCAGTATTTT
CASSLERTSGNSDSQYF
>TRBD2|TRBV4-1|TRBJ2-5|-
TGCGCCAGCAGCCAAGTTTCGGGAGGGCCCGGGGAGACCCAGTACTTC
CASSQVSGGPGETQYF
>-|TRBV10-3|TRBJ1-2|-
TGTGCCATCAGTGAGATGGTTCATGGCTACACCTTC
CAISEMVHGYTF
>-|TRBV7-2|TRBJ2-1|medium-sized
TGTGCCAGCAGCTTAACCCAGGACTCCTCGGGCAATGAGCAGTTCTTC
CASSLTQDSSGNEQFF
>-|TRBV2|TRBJ2-3|many
TGTGCCAGCAGCAGGTTGGATACGCAGTATTTT
CASSRLDTQYF
>-|TRBV15|TRBJ1-1|-
TGTGCCACCAGCCGGGGACATTCGAACACTGAAGCTTTCTTT
CATSRGHSNTEAFF
>-|TRBV4-1|TRBJ1-2|many
TGCGCCAGCAGCCAAGAGGGGCGGGCGCACTATGGCTACACCTTC
CASSQEGRAHYGYTF
>TRBD2|TRBV12-3/TRBV12-4|TRBJ2-1|few
TGTGCCAGCAGTTTATCGAGCGGGAGTATAGATGAGCAGTTCTTC
CASSLSSGSIDEQFF
>-|TRBV29-1|TRBJ2-7|-
TGCAGCCCTGGAGGAGGAGTCAGCGAGCAGTACTTC
CSPGGGVSEQYF
>TRBD1|TRBV6-5|TRBJ1-1|-
TGTGCCAGCACTAGACAGGGGGTGAACACTGAAGCTTTCTTT
CASTRQGVNTEAFF
>TRBD2|TRBV24-1|TRBJ2-5|many
TGTGCCACCAGTCCAAAGGTTAGCGGGAGAAGTCAAGAGACCCAGTACTTC
CATSPKVSGRSQETQYF
>-|TRBV4-3|TRBJ2-3|-
TGCGCCAGCAGCCAAGATAGTCGGGGCGAGACAGATACGCAGTATTTT
CASSQDSRGETDTQYF
>-|TRBV29-1|TRBJ1-2|few
TGCAGCGCCCTCCAGAGGGCCCTCGGTGGCTACACCTTC
CSALQRALGGYTF
>TRBD1|TRBV25-1|TRBJ1-1|few
TGTGCCAGCAGTGACTACAGGGGAGGGAGCACTGAAGCTTTCTTT
CASSDYRGGSTEAFF
>TRBD1|TRBV7-6|TRBJ1-1|many
TGTGCCAGCAGCTTAGGGGGACAGGGGGTAGGCACTGAAGCTTTCTTT
CASSLGGQGVGTEAFF
>TRBD2|TRBV20-1|TRBJ2-3|-
TGCAGTGCTTTTCCTAGCGGGATACACGCAGATACGCAGTATTTT
CSAFPSGIHADTQYF